This T cell receptor (beta chain) emerged from a study of CD8 T cells in Susac syndrome. The wider study: Patients with Susac syndrome were, at the time of blood collection, therapy-naive, maintained on corticosteroids, or maintained on intravenous immunoglobulin alone.

The patients with Susac syndrome satisfied recently defined diagnostic criteria for either definite or probable disease. Reverse transcription of 0.5 to 1 ug RNA was performed with random hexamers. Amplification of TCR beta CDR3 used immunoSEQ multiplex PCR across 54 Vbeta and 13 Jbeta. One entry per CDR3 protein, called by TCRdb with MiXCR from the immunoSEQ multiplex PCR reads. The table lists some 180,000 distinct CDR3 sequences, roughly nine tenths of them singletons. V lost 6 bases, J lost 2 bases, and 10 bases lay in between. The CDR3 covers 12 residues. CDR1 and CDR2 (germline): SQVTM, ANQGSEA.

The TCR originated in a human donor with Susac syndrome. The rearrangement uses TRBV29-1 and TRBJ2-5, with D possibly being TRBD2 (5 bases). The specimen was CD4+ T cells from PBMCs. The CDR3 region is CSVVREQETQYF. The DNA for the CDR3 is TGCAGCGTGGTTAGGGAGCAAGAGACCCAGTACTTC. The entire variable domain, with the rest obtained from reference TRBV29-1 and TRBJ2-5, is as follows: SAVISQKPSRDICQRGTSLTIQCQVDSQVTMMFWYRQQPGQSLTLIATANQGSEATYESGFVIDKFPISRPNLTFSTLTVSNMSPEDSSIYLCSVVREQETQYFGPGTRLLVL.